This TCR beta chain was sequenced during a study of shared clonotypes between healthy human individuals. The naive CD8 fraction comprised CD45RO-negative cells positively selected for CCR7 and excluded terminally differentiated effector memory CD45RA+ cells. The CDR3 consists of 16 residues. Trimming stripped 1 base from V and 4 bases from J, with 14 bases between. Germline V lookup: CDR1 SEHNR, CDR2 FQNEAQ (reference sequence). The repertoire was sequenced with immunoSEQ multiplex PCR; TCRdb's copy has only in-frame clones and lacks some. This sample has over 2 million clones, with over 85% found just once.

This TCR was sampled from a man younger than 35 in good health. The material sequenced was naive CD8+ T cells sorted from blood. The genes are TRBV7-9 and TRBJ2-1; D perhaps matches TRBD2 (5 bases). This CDR3 reads CASSLVVSVPYNEQFF. DNA of the CDR3: TGTGCCAGCAGCTTAGTGGTTAGCGTACCGTACAATGAGCAGTTCTTC.